These T cell receptor beta chains were read from a single sample in a study of T cell repertoires in cytomegalovirus infection. TCRdb reprocessed the reads via MiXCR and lists one record per CDR3 protein. The sample gives some 500,000 distinct CDR3 sequences, almost 40% of which show up once; more than 40% is in the top ten. Their recognized antigens are unknown. Sequencing was performed on cultured PBMCs, taken from culture after CMV antigen stimulation. These receptor sequences come from a human donor in good health (CMV status not recorded). Some clones in this sample may be carry-over from other donors' samples. The CDR3 runs from the conserved cysteine through the conserved F or W. The D gene is left open where the match is weak. Clone size appears in some rows only: once, few, many, or a class for an expanded clone.

size | D | J | V | CDR3 | DNA
. | . | TRBJ2-7 | TRBV11-2 | CASSSFGGTSFYF | TGTGCCAGCAGCTCATTCGGAGGGACCTCCTTCTACTTC
. | . | TRBJ2-6 | TRBV6-2/TRBV6-3 | CASRQHRAGANVLTF | TGTGCCAGCAGACAACACAGGGCTGGGGCCAACGTCCTGACTTTC
. | TRBD1 | TRBJ2-7 | TRBV27 | CASSLLGQNYEQYF | TGTGCCAGCAGTTTATTGGGACAGAACTACGAGCAGTACTTC
. | . | TRBJ2-1 | TRBV7-6 | CASSSGTTTYNEQFF | TGTGCCAGCAGCTCCGGGACAACAACCTACAATGAGCAGTTCTTC
. | . | TRBJ1-5 | TRBV19 | CASSIGTRGNQPQHF | TGTGCCAGTAGTATCGGGACGAGGGGCAATCAGCCCCAGCATTTT
. | TRBD2 | TRBJ2-2 | TRBV7-2 | CASSPWTRSAGELFF | TGTGCCAGCAGCCCTTGGACTAGGTCGGCCGGGGAGCTGTTTTTT
few | . | TRBJ2-7 | TRBV7-2 | CASSSPDTVIYEQYF | TGTGCCAGCAGCTCACCGGACACGGTCATCTACGAGCAGTACTTC
. | . | TRBJ2-3 | TRBV28 | CASSSRDTSTDTQYF | TGTGCCAGCAGTTCCCGGGACACTAGCACAGATACGCAGTATTTT
few | TRBD1 | TRBJ1-4 | TRBV7-6 | CASSFPAGTGNEKLFF | TGTGCCAGCAGCTTCCCCGCAGGGACAGGGAATGAAAAACTGTTTTTT
few | . | TRBJ1-1 | TRBV25-1 | CASSRPWVAFF | TGTGCCAGCAGCCGGCCTTGGGTAGCTTTCTTT
. | TRBD1 | TRBJ1-6 | TRBV10-2 | CASRLRQGGSPLHF | TGCGCCAGCAGACTCCGACAGGGGGGATCACCCCTCCACTTT
once | TRBD2 | TRBJ2-1 | TRBV20-1 | CSATRGGNSYNEQFF | TGCAGTGCAACCCGGGGGGGCAACTCCTACAATGAGCAGTTCTTC
. | TRBD2 | TRBJ2-5 | TRBV2 | CASRGGLETQYF | TGTGCCAGCCGGGGGGGACTGGAGACCCAGTACTTC
many | TRBD2 | TRBJ2-3 | TRBV7-8 | CASSPLPPPLLAGVADTQYF | TGTGCCAGCAGCCCGCTCCCGCCCCCCCTTCTAGCGGGAGTAGCAGATACGCAGTATTTT
few | TRBD1 | TRBJ2-7 | TRBV28 | CASRNGQGKYEQYF | TGTGCCAGCAGGAATGGACAGGGGAAATACGAGCAGTACTTC
. | . | TRBJ1-1 | TRBV7-6 | CASSLDGTRQAFF | TGTGCCAGCAGCTTAGATGGTACCAGGCAAGCTTTCTTT
. | TRBD2 | TRBJ2-2 | TRBV7-2 | CASSVRLAGGPDTGELFF | TGTGCCAGCAGCGTACGACTAGCGGGGGGGCCTGACACCGGGGAGCTGTTTTTT
many | . | TRBJ1-3 | TRBV7-2 | CASSLRWGIEDTIYF | TGTGCCAGCAGCTTACGCTGGGGTATAGAGGACACCATATATTTT
few | TRBD2 | TRBJ2-5 | TRBV7-2 | CASSFGRTSGSRETQYF | TGTGCCAGCAGCTTTGGCCGGACTAGCGGGAGTCGGGAGACCCAGTACTTC
few | . | TRBJ1-4 | TRBV11-2 | CASSFAEKLFF | TGTGCCAGCAGCTTCGCCGAAAAACTGTTTTTT
few | . | TRBJ1-1 | TRBV11-2 | CASSVSGVGNTEAFF | TGTGCCAGCAGCGTGTCAGGGGTTGGGAACACTGAAGCTTTCTTT
many | . | TRBJ2-7 | TRBV7-2 | CASSSGWGRKSYEQYF | TGTGCCAGCAGCTCGGGTTGGGGGCGGAAGTCCTACGAGCAGTACTTC
few | . | TRBJ1-6 | TRBV15 | CATRKDPLDSPLHF | TGTGCCACGAGAAAAGATCCGCTTGATTCACCCCTCCACTTT
few | . | TRBJ1-1 | TRBV29-1 | CSVVDRNTEAFF | TGCAGCGTTGTTGACCGCAACACTGAAGCTTTCTTT
few | TRBD1 | TRBJ1-4 | TRBV12-3/TRBV12-4 | CASSLNTGGRNEKLFF | TGTGCCAGCAGTTTGAACACAGGGGGCAGGAATGAAAAACTGTTTTTT
once | TRBD1 | TRBJ1-2 | TRBV20-1 | CSARDAGDRLGGYTF | TGCAGTGCTAGAGATGCCGGGGACAGGCTCGGTGGCTACACCTTC
. | . | TRBJ2-3 | TRBV5-3 | CASSLGGQPTDTQYF | TGTGCCAGCAGCTTGGGGGGACAGCCTACAGATACGCAGTATTTT
. | TRBD2 | TRBJ2-7 | TRBV5-6 | CASSSTTSGRGYEQYF | TGTGCCAGCAGCTCCACGACTAGCGGGAGAGGATACGAGCAGTACTTC
few | TRBD2 | TRBJ2-3 | TRBV7-2 | CASSLRRGYTDTQYF | TGTGCCAGCAGCTTAAGGCGGGGGTACACAGATACGCAGTATTTT
few | TRBD1 | TRBJ1-6 | TRBV25-1 | CASSELSGTGNNSPLHF | TGTGCCAGCAGTGAATTGTCCGGGACAGGCAATAATTCACCCCTCCACTTT
once | . | TRBJ2-1 | TRBV6-2/TRBV6-3 | CASLASYNEQFF | TGTGCCAGCCTCGCGTCCTACAATGAGCAGTTCTTC
. | . | TRBJ1-1 | TRBV11-2 | CASSSPRLGTEAFF | TGTGCCAGCAGCTCACCCCGGTTGGGCACTGAAGCTTTCTTT
many | . | TRBJ2-1 | TRBV7-8 | CASSPLGSYNEQFF | TGTGCCAGCAGTCCCCTTGGGTCCTACAATGAGCAGTTCTTC
. | TRBD1 | TRBJ1-5 | TRBV20-1 | CSAKQGGDQPQHF | TGCAGTGCAAAACAGGGGGGGGATCAGCCCCAGCATTTT
. | . | TRBJ1-1 | TRBV19 | CASTTHLGEAFF | TGTGCCAGTACCACGCACCTTGGGGAAGCTTTCTTT
. | TRBD1 | TRBJ1-2 | TRBV4-1 | CASSQGSVGQGMRGYTF | TGCGCCAGCAGCCAAGGGAGTGTGGGACAGGGGATGCGGGGCTACACCTTC
. | . | TRBJ2-7 | TRBV28 | CASSPDRETGPTYEQYF | TGTGCCAGCAGTCCCGACCGGGAGACAGGTCCAACCTACGAGCAGTACTTC
once | TRBD1 | TRBJ1-2 | TRBV10-3 | CAIRESRTGGEGYTF | TGTGCCATCAGAGAGTCGAGGACAGGGGGTGAAGGCTACACCTTC
. | . | TRBJ1-2 | TRBV19 | CASRKFRDGTNYGYTF | TGTGCCAGTAGGAAGTTCCGGGACGGGACTAACTATGGCTACACCTTC
many | TRBD2 | TRBJ2-1 | TRBV7-2 | CASNGLAGGPRYNEQFF | TGTGCCAGCAACGGACTAGCGGGAGGGCCGCGTTACAATGAGCAGTTCTTC
. | . | TRBJ1-3 | TRBV7-2 | CASNRPGLSSGNTIYF | TGTGCCAGCAACCGACCCGGGCTAAGTTCTGGAAACACCATATATTTT
. | . | TRBJ1-6 | TRBV4-2 | CASSQVPDLGQGSGSPLHF | TGTGCCAGCAGCCAAGTACCTGACCTTGGTCAGGGTTCTGGTTCACCCCTCCACTTT
. | . | TRBJ1-4 | TRBV2 | CASRGQSLGKLFF | TGTGCCAGCAGAGGACAGTCCTTGGGAAAACTGTTTTTT
few | . | TRBJ2-1 | TRBV10-3 | CAVWAAGEQFF | TGTGCCGTCTGGGCCGCGGGTGAGCAGTTCTTC
. | TRBD2 | TRBJ2-5 | TRBV27 | CASSSRTGGVRAETQYF | TGTGCCAGCAGTTCAAGAACGGGGGGGGTAAGAGCAGAGACCCAGTACTTC
. | . | TRBJ1-2 | TRBV5-1 | CASSRDGPSNYGYTF | TGCGCCAGCAGCCGAGACGGTCCTTCTAACTATGGCTACACCTTC
. | TRBD1 | TRBJ1-1 | TRBV5-1 | CASSFDRDSAFF | TGCGCCAGCAGCTTCGACAGGGACTCGGCTTTCTTT
. | TRBD1 | TRBJ2-3 | TRBV5-1 | CASSPTLQGLSTDTQYF | TGCGCCAGCAGCCCGACGTTACAGGGGCTTAGCACAGATACGCAGTATTTT
few | . | TRBJ2-3 | TRBV28 | CASTLYQADTQYF | TGTGCCAGCACCCTTTATCAGGCAGATACGCAGTATTTT
few | TRBD1 | TRBJ1-5 | TRBV7-8 | CASSQGDRYQPQHF | TGTGCCAGCAGCCAGGGGGACAGATACCAGCCCCAGCATTTT